These 29 T cell receptor beta chains were sequenced from one sample in a study of vaccination effects on CD4 cells after COVID-19 (dated by TCRdb to 2021 to 2024). In the ViraFEST assay, PBMC were stimulated with viral peptide pools, and antigen-specific CD4+ T cell clonotypes were then identified by expansion using TCR sequencing. After roughly 11 days of culture, CD4+ T cells were isolated with the EasySep CD4+ T cell isolation kit. None of the healthy vaccine recipients had a prior SARS-CoV-2 infection, which was confirmed by nucleocapsid antibody tests that came back negative both before and after vaccination. Library preparation was by the immunoSEQ multiplex PCR assay. TCRdb mirrors the immuneACCESS table, restricted to in-frame sequences. Some clones are absent from its copies; in checked studies, under half trace to an unresolved V gene, and the reason for the others is unknown. The sample profile shows just under 45,000 clones; roughly four fifths of them were found once. The ten largest make up under 14% of the sample.

Their antigen targets remain unknown. This specimen consisted of CD4+ T cells from PBMCs cultured with SARS-CoV-2 spike peptides, obtained before COVID-19 vaccination. This sample's cell subset or site label indicates: SARS-CoV-2 spike overlapping peptide pool stimulation. These receptors all stem from a human donor who received a COVID-19 vaccine.

This clone was counted a single time. The gene calls are TRBV5-6 and TRBJ2-1; 8 bases map to TRBD2. J lost 2 bases, V lost 4 bases, and 8 bases had no gene match. Germline CDR1 and CDR2: SGHDT and YYEEEE. There are 16 residues in the CDR3. The CDR3 region is CASSNSGVTAYNEQFF. CDR3 nucleotides: TGTGCCAGCAGCAATAGCGGGGTCACCGCCTACAATGAGCAGTTCTTC.

In this sample, this clone turned up once. J is TRBJ1-3 and V is TRBV29-1, with D possibly being TRBD1 (6 bases). The CDR3 loop spans 13 amino acids. Germline V gene data show CDR1 as SQVTM and CDR2 as ANQGSEA. V lost 6 bases, J lost 4 bases, and 13 bases lay in between. In nucleotides, the CDR3 is TGCAGCGTGAACTGGGGGGGCGGAAACACCATATATTTT. It translates to CSVNWGGGNTIYF.

The chain carries TRBV19 and TRBJ1-2; TRBD1 might be the D (6 bases). With 5 bases removed from V and 4 bases from J, the gap between germline ends came to 17 bases. Looked up from germline, CDR1 is LNHDA and CDR2 is SQIVND (reference sequence). The CDR3 has 15 residues. CDR3 amino acids: CASSDGQPPIYGYTF. In nucleotides, the CDR3 is TGTGCCAGTAGTGACGGACAGCCCCCTATCTATGGCTACACCTTC. The whole variable domain, remainder taken from reference TRBV19 and TRBJ1-2, is DGGITQSPKYLFRKEGQNVTLSCEQNLNHDAMYWYRQDPGQGLRLIYYSQIVNDFQKGDIAEGYSVSREKKESFPLTVTSAQKNPTAFYLCASSDGQPPIYGYTFGSGTRLTVV.

This chain uses TRBV6-5 with TRBJ1-5; 7 bases are shared with TRBD1. V lost 6 bases and J lost 6; bases outside the gene matches: 11. Germline V CDR1 and CDR2: MNHEY, SVGAGI. The CDR3 loop spans 15 amino acids. CDR3 DNA: TGTGCCAGCAGCGCCGACAGGGTCAGTCGTCAGCCCCAGCATTTT. As protein: CASSADRVSRQPQHF.

The chain joins TRBV28 to TRBJ1-1; D unclear. The CDR3 has 12 residues. Trimming took 8 bases from V and 5 from J, leaving 12 bases between them. The germline V gene has CDR1 MDHEN and CDR2 SYDVKM. The CDR3 DNA is TGTGCCAGCTCACGGTATCTTACTGAAGCTTTCTTT. Protein sequence: CASSRYLTEAFF.

This chain connects TRBV5-1 to TRBJ2-5; TRBD2 agrees at 13 bases. The CDR3 is made up of 19 amino acids. CDR1 is SGHRS, CDR2 YFSETQ, per germline. Losses at the gene ends were 1 base for V and 0 bases for J; bases not matched to a gene: 9. In DNA form, the CDR3 reads TGCGCCAGCAGCTTGTTGAGTGGGACTAGCGGGGAGTACCAAGAGACCCAGTACTTC. It is translated as CASSLLSGTSGEYQETQYF.

V is TRBV9 and J is TRBJ2-2; TRBD2 aligns across 14 bases. This CDR3 comprises 19 residues. Germline-derived CDR1 and CDR2 are SGDLS and YYNGEE. The V gene end was trimmed by 0 bases and the J gene end by 0 bases; junction bases not matched to a gene: 4. The CDR3 DNA sequence: TGTGCCAGCAGCGTAGGAGTGACTAGCGGGGGGGCGAACACCGGGGAGCTGTTTTTT. Translated: CASSVGVTSGGANTGELFF.

The CDR3 spells CASSLWSRDGGNTIYF. The CDR3 DNA reads TGCGCCAGCAGCTTGTGGTCCCGGGATGGAGGAAACACCATATATTTT. This chain connects TRBV5-1 to TRBJ1-3; unclear D gene. CDR3 length equals 16 residues. Deletions cut 1 base from V and 4 bases from J, with 15 bases between. Germline CDR1 is SGHRS and CDR2 is YFSETQ.

The J gene is TRBJ1-1, the V gene TRBV28; D is uncertain. Germline lookup yields CDR1 MDHEN and CDR2 SYDVKM. V was cut by 6 bases and J by 4 bases, with 12 bases left in between. CDR3 length: 13 amino acids. The CDR3 spells CASSLVDGTEAFF. The CDR3 DNA reads TGTGCCAGCAGCCTCGTGGACGGCACTGAAGCTTTCTTT.

This clone was recorded once. This chain connects TRBV5-1 to TRBJ2-3; 7 bases line up with TRBD1. Germline V gene data show CDR1 as SGHRS and CDR2 as YFSETQ. The CDR3 extends over 16 amino acids. Unmatched junction bases numbered 14, after V lost 4 bases and J lost 6 bases. In nucleotides, the CDR3 is TGCGCCAGCAGCCCCAGGACAGGCGCCGCTTCGGATACGCAGTATTTT. Translation gives CASSPRTGAASDTQYF.

This chain connects TRBV6-5 to TRBJ2-3; TRBD1 aligns across 9 bases. V lost 6 bases to trimming and J lost 3 bases; unmatched junction nucleotides: 7. Looked up from germline, CDR1 is MNHEY and CDR2 is SVGAGI. The CDR3 sequence is 15 residues long. CDR3 DNA: TGTGCCAGCAGGGTACAGGGGGCGCCGACAGATACGCAGTATTTT. As protein: CASRVQGAPTDTQYF.

The CDR3 bases are TGTGCCAGCAGCTTACCGACAGGGTTAGGCACAGATACGCAGTATTTT. Its translation is CASSLPTGLGTDTQYF. V and J are TRBV11-3 and TRBJ2-3, with 7 bases aligning to TRBD1. V shed 2 bases, J shed 1 base, and the junction held 6 bases outside the gene matches. CDR1 and CDR2 (germline): SGHNT, YENEEA. CDR3 size: 16 residues.

This chain uses TRBV5-1 with TRBJ2-7; D is uncertain. With 7 bases removed from V and 2 bases from J, the gap between germline ends came to 16 bases. Per the germline V gene, CDR1 is SGHRS and CDR2 is YFSETQ. This CDR3 has 14 residues. The CDR3 DNA reads as TGCGCCAGCCGCCTTGAGGCAGACACCTACGAGCAGTACGTC. Encoded protein: CASRLEADTYEQYV.

V usage is TRBV6-5 and J usage is TRBJ2-5; 9 bases line up with TRBD1. The CDR3 contains 13 residues. Per the germline V gene, CDR1 is MNHEY and CDR2 is SVGAGI. V gave up 6 bases and J gave up 1 base; unmatched junction bases: 0. The CDR3 sequence: CASRTGGQETQYF. CDR3 DNA sequence: TGTGCCAGCAGGACAGGGGGCCAAGAGACCCAGTACTTC.

The chain recombines TRBV5-1 with TRBJ2-4; D is perhaps TRBD1 (6 bases). The germline V gene encodes CDR1 SGHRS and CDR2 YFSETQ. The CDR3 covers 17 residues. Trimming took 4 bases from V and 1 from J, leaving 18 bases between them. The CDR3 reads CASSPKAQGMAKNIQYF. The CDR3 nucleotides read TGCGCCAGCAGCCCCAAGGCCCAGGGGATGGCCAAAAACATTCAGTACTTC.

This clone was detected once. J is TRBJ2-2 and V is TRBV2; TRBD1 aligns across 9 bases. This CDR3 spans 14 amino acids. V shed 7 bases and J 5 bases; nucleotides not matched to a gene: 5. The germline gives CDR1 SNHLY, CDR2 FYNNEI. The CDR3, as DNA: TGTGCCAGCAAGGGACAGGGATATACCGGGGAGCTGTTTTTT. Its translation: CASKGQGYTGELFF.

The rearrangement links TRBV4-3 to TRBJ1-2, with D hard to call. CDR1 and CDR2 (germline): LGHNA, YSLEER. This CDR3 comprises 15 residues. The V gene lost 1 base and the J gene lost 1 base, with 10 bases spanning the gap. Written as DNA, the CDR3 is TGCGCCAGCAGCCAAGTTGCGCAGAGTAACTATGGCTACACCTTC. Its translation: CASSQVAQSNYGYTF.

The rearrangement uses TRBV9 and TRBJ2-5; D is perhaps TRBD1 or TRBD2 (5 bases each). Germline loops: CDR1 SGDLS, CDR2 YYNGEE. The germline V and J ends were trimmed by 2 bases and 5 bases, with 10 bases remaining between them. The CDR3 covers 13 residues. In DNA form, the CDR3 reads TGTGCCAGCAGCGTGGGGGTGGGGGAGACCCAGTACTTC. It codes for CASSVGVGETQYF.

This chain connects TRBV29-1 to TRBJ2-3; no reliable D call. V lost 5 bases to trimming and J lost 0 bases, with 15 bases between them. The germline V gene encodes CDR1 SQVTM and CDR2 ANQGSEA. CDR3 length equals 15 residues. CDR3: CSVRLTSSSTDTQYF. As DNA, the CDR3 is TGCAGCGTTAGACTTACGAGCTCTAGCACAGATACGCAGTATTTT.

CDR3 in amino acids: CASSLQDPSDYGYTF. CDR3 in DNA: TGCGCCAGCAGCTTACAGGATCCCTCGGACTATGGCTACACCTTC. V is TRBV5-1 and J is TRBJ1-2, with D possibly TRBD1 on 5 matching bases. Germline V CDR1 and CDR2: SGHRS, YFSETQ. The CDR3 runs 15 residues. Between the trimmed V and J ends, which lost 2 bases and 3 bases, there was a span of 14 bases.

CDR3 in amino acids: CASSVVTGYGNEQFF. CDR3 nucleotide sequence: TGTGCCAGCAGCGTAGTAACAGGGTATGGGAATGAGCAGTTCTTC. This chain connects TRBV9 to TRBJ2-1; TRBD1 might be the D (6 bases). Germline CDR1 and CDR2: SGDLS and YYNGEE. The CDR3 totals 15 residues. V lost 0 bases, J lost 7 bases, and 14 bases lay in between.

The chain joins TRBV7-9 to TRBJ2-7; D possibly matches TRBD1 or TRBD2 (6 bases each). The germline CDR1 and CDR2 sequences are SEHNR and FQNEAQ (reference sequence). The CDR3 has 11 amino acids. The V end was cut by 5 bases, the J end by 7 bases, with 9 bases between. The CDR3 DNA is TGTGCCAGCAGCGAGGGGGGTGAGCAGTACGTC. Translation: CASSEGGEQYV.

V usage is TRBV6-1 and J usage is TRBJ1-5; a weak D match, TRBD1 (6 bases). The V end was cut by 1 base, the J end by 4 bases, with 11 bases between. CDR1 is MNHNS, CDR2 SASEGT, per germline. This CDR3 has 15 amino acids. The CDR3 loop is CASSEVGGTNQPQHF. The DNA of the CDR3 is TGTGCCAGCAGTGAAGTAGGGGGAACTAATCAGCCCCAGCATTTT.

The CDR3 region has the DNA TGCGCCAGCAGCTTGGGGGGCCATAGCACAGATACGCAGTATTTT. This gives the protein CASSLGGHSTDTQYF. V gene TRBV5-1 combines with J gene TRBJ2-3; tentatively, D is TRBD1 (5 bases). V dropped 0 bases and J dropped 0 bases, with 8 bases sitting between them. This CDR3 region has 15 residues. Germline V lookup: CDR1 SGHRS, CDR2 YFSETQ.

The genes are TRBV4-2 and TRBJ2-5; D gene uncertain. Germline V gene sequence: CDR1 LGHNA, CDR2 YNFKEQ. V lost 1 base and J lost 4, with 4 bases in between. The CDR3 totals 12 residues. CDR3 loop: CASSQVRETQYF. The CDR3 DNA follows: TGTGCCAGCAGCCAAGTTCGAGAGACCCAGTACTTC.

The chain joins TRBV4-2 to TRBJ2-1; 7 positions agree with TRBD1. This CDR3 is built from 15 residues. J lost 2 bases, V lost 4 bases, and 5 bases had no gene match. Germline values: CDR1 LGHNA, CDR2 YNFKEQ. This CDR3 reads CASSLGTDTYNEQFF. DNA of the CDR3: TGTGCCAGCAGCCTCGGGACAGATACCTACAATGAGCAGTTCTTC.

This clone occurred a few times. The J gene is TRBJ2-7, the V gene TRBV2; TRBD1 agrees at 9 bases. The CDR3 covers 15 residues. V shed 6 bases, J shed 0 bases, and the junction held 6 bases outside the gene matches. The germline V gene has CDR1 SNHLY and CDR2 FYNNEI. CDR3 protein: CASRVDRGVSYEQYV. The DNA of the CDR3 is TGTGCCAGCAGAGTCGACAGGGGGGTCTCCTACGAGCAGTACGTC.

V usage is TRBV29-1 and J usage is TRBJ2-3; D gene unclear. Deletions cut 2 bases from V and 4 bases from J, with 7 bases between. The germline V gene has CDR1 SQVTM and CDR2 ANQGSEA. The length of the CDR3 is 12 residues. The CDR3 DNA is TGCAGCGTTGAATCTGGCGCAGATACGCAGTATTTT. Translated, it gives CSVESGADTQYF.

This clone occurred once. This chain links TRBV27 with TRBJ2-3; tentatively, D is TRBD1 (6 bases). This CDR3 region has 14 residues. Trimming took off 3 bases at V and 2 bases at J, with 9 bases between the two ends. Germline V gene sequence: CDR1 MNHEY, CDR2 SMNVEV (reference sequence). The CDR3 reads CASSFLGATDTQYF. In nucleotides, the CDR3 is TGTGCCAGCAGTTTCTTGGGGGCCACAGATACGCAGTATTTT.